These 10 T cell receptor beta chains originate from one sample sequenced in a study of T cells in Graves' hyperthyroidism and ophthalmopathy (dated by TCRdb to about 2019). Libraries were built with multiplex PCR. TCRdb shows the sequencer as Illumina HiSeq 2000. The TCR beta CDR3 regions were amplified from the RNA transcripts. The TCR CDR3 was subjected to a first round of RT-PCR using the HTBI primer set and the Qiagen OneStep RT-PCR kit. The public sequencing data were trimmed at Q25 with fastp and processed into clonotypes with MiXCR by TCRdb, which kept only in-frame beta chains. Every entry covers one CDR3 protein and lists the most common genes and DNA from its rows. For this sample the table gives approximately 100,000 distinct CDR3 sequences, of which approximately 39% were detected only once. The ten largest clones add up to about a tenth of the sample. The specimen sequenced was peripheral blood or thyroid tissue (not recorded which). The receptors were gathered from a woman between 25 and 40 years old with Graves' hyperthyroidism.

This clonotype was counted ten times or more. J is TRBJ2-7 and V is TRBV28; possibly TRBD1 or TRBD2 for D (5 bases each). Trimming shortened V by 7 bases and J by 2 bases, and 15 bases separated the two germline ends. CDR1 MDHEN and CDR2 SYDVKM come from the germline V gene. The CDR3 runs 14 residues. This CDR3 is CASTRRDGTYEQYF. The CDR3 DNA reads TGTGCCAGCACACGACGGGACGGCACCTACGAGCAGTACTTC.

The sample holds one count of this clonotype. This sequence joins TRBV19 and TRBJ2-7, with D possibly being TRBD1 (6 bases). V lost 9 bases and J lost 1, with 13 bases in between. The germline CDR1 and CDR2 sequences are LNHDA and SQIVND (reference sequence). This CDR3 has 13 residues. The CDR3 is CASLRDKSYEQYF. The CDR3 DNA reads TGTGCCAGCTTACGGGACAAATCCTACGAGCAGTACTTC.

The chain carries TRBV10-3 and TRBJ2-7; the match to TRBD1 covers 7 bases. CDR3 size: 14 residues. V shed 2 bases, J shed 1 base, and the junction held 2 bases outside the gene matches. Germline CDR1 reads ENHRY; CDR2 reads SYGVKD. The CDR3 protein is CAISENRGSYEQYF. The DNA of the CDR3 is TGTGCCATCAGTGAGAACAGGGGTTCCTACGAGCAGTACTTC.

The chain employs TRBV7-9 and TRBJ2-5; D ambiguous. V was trimmed by 1 base and J by 5 bases, leaving 11 bases between them. Per the germline V gene, CDR1 is SEHNR and CDR2 is FQNEAQ (reference sequence). The CDR3 is made up of 14 amino acids. DNA for the CDR3: TGTGCCAGCAGCTTAGGCCCCAGTCGGGAGACCCAGTACTTC. Translated: CASSLGPSRETQYF.

The chain combines TRBV9 with TRBJ1-5; TRBD1 agrees at 8 bases. CDR3 length equals 14 residues. The germline gives CDR1 SGDLS, CDR2 YYNGEE. V was pared by 5 bases and J by 3 bases, with 4 bases of the junction left unmatched. CDR3 residues: CASRGRGHNQPQHF. The CDR3, as DNA: TGTGCCAGCAGAGGCAGGGGGCACAATCAGCCCCAGCATTTT.

As concerns this clonotype: A much bigger clone sits one base away, suggesting this may be a read error. The chain has TRBV6-6 and TRBJ2-7; tentatively, D is TRBD1 or TRBD2 (5 bases each). Trimming removed 7 bases at V and 9 bases at J, with 19 bases between. Germline CDR1 MNHNY, CDR2 SVGAGI (reference sequence). This CDR3 is built from 13 residues. CDR3 bases: TGTGCCAGCAATGAATATACTAGTGGGGCGCAGTACTTC. It specifies CASNEYTSGAQYF.

This clonotype has ten or more counts. The chain employs TRBV7-8 and TRBJ2-2; 8 nucleotides agree with TRBD1. V gave up 3 bases and J gave up 3 bases; unmatched junction bases: 3. CDR1 and CDR2 from the germline V gene are SGHVS and FQNEAQ. The CDR3 length is 15 residues. This CDR3 reads CASSFATGDTGELFF. The CDR3 DNA sequence: TGTGCCAGCAGCTTCGCGACAGGGGACACCGGGGAGCTGTTTTTT.

Worth noting for this clonotype: One end of the junction fails to match germline, which may point to a read error. This chain joins TRBV7-9 and TRBJ2-1; maybe TRBD1 (5 bases). The CDR3 covers 14 residues. Per germline, CDR1 SEHNR and CDR2 FQNEAQ (reference sequence). Here the CDR3 reads CASRQPQGYNEQFF. CDR3 DNA sequence: TGCGCCAGCAGACAACCGCAGGGTTACAATGAGCAGTTCTTC.

With regard to this clonotype: This may stem from a read error, because a much larger clone lies one nucleotide away. V is TRBV12-3 or TRBV12-4 and J is TRBJ1-2, with no clear D. The CDR3 totals 12 residues. Trimming pared 3 bases from V and 4 bases from J, leaving 6 bases between. This CDR3 reads CASSFMGYGYTF. CDR3 bases: TGTGCCAGCAGTTTCATGGGCTATGGCTACACCTTC.

This clonotype showed up many times. The chain carries TRBV2 and TRBJ1-3; D call uncertain. The CDR3 consists of 15 residues. CDR1 and CDR2 from the germline V gene are SNHLY and FYNNEI. Trimming stripped 1 base from V and 0 bases from J, with 7 bases between. CDR3 DNA: TGTGCCAGCAGTGAAGGGCCAGACTCTGGAAACACCATATATTTT. Translated, it gives CASSEGPDSGNTIYF.